Presented here are 9 T cell receptor beta chains from one specimen sequenced in a study of Tregs in tolerant kidney transplant recipients. The nonmyeloablative bone marrow transplants came from related graft donors, with transient mixed chimerism. Assay used: immunoSEQ multiplex PCR; TCRdb lists only in-frame clones, some missing. This table has around 50,000 clones, 91% appearing once. The starting material was CD8+ T cells from blood (PBMCs), obtained 24 months after the transplant. These receptor sequences come from a human patient who received a combined kidney and bone marrow transplant. These T cells may partly come from the graft donor.

This chain links TRBV9 with TRBJ1-2; 7 bases line up with TRBD1. This CDR3 comprises 14 residues. The ends lost 3 bases at V and 3 bases at J; junction bases unmatched: 5. The V gene's germline CDR1 is SGDLS and CDR2 YYNGEE. CDR3 coding DNA: TGTGCCAGCAGCGGCCAGGGGGGTGACTATGGCTACACCTTC. Amino acids: CASSGQGGDYGYTF.

The chain couples TRBV5-4 to TRBJ2-7; D is possibly TRBD1 (6 bases). The CDR3 has 12 residues. CDR1 is SGHNT, CDR2 YYREEE, per germline (reference sequence). Trimming shortened V by 4 bases and J by 7 bases, and 12 bases separated the two germline ends. CDR3 sequence: CASSQDRTEQYF. The CDR3 DNA is TGTGCCAGCAGCCAGGACAGAACGGAGCAGTACTTC.

The chain is built from TRBV7-3 and TRBJ2-1; 9 positions match TRBD1. The CDR3 is made up of 15 amino acids. Germline V CDR1 and CDR2: SGHTA, FQGTGA. V lost 3 bases, J lost 5 bases, and 5 bases stayed unmatched. This CDR3 is CASSLGQGVDNEQFF. The CDR3 DNA reads as TGTGCCAGCAGCTTGGGACAGGGAGTAGACAATGAGCAGTTCTTC.

The chain carries TRBV13 and TRBJ2-7; 7 bases agree with TRBD1. The ends lost 7 bases at V and 2 bases at J; junction bases unmatched: 8. Germline lookup yields CDR1 PRHDT and CDR2 FYEKMQ (reference sequence). This CDR3 has 14 residues. CDR3 in DNA: TGTGCCAGCACCCCCCGACAGGGACCCTACGAGCAGTACTTC. It translates to CASTPRQGPYEQYF.

J is TRBJ2-5 and V is TRBV5-6; 9 bases align to TRBD2. Germline CDR1 and CDR2: SGHDT and YYEEEE. V shed 2 bases, J shed 1 base, and the junction held 6 bases outside the gene matches. The CDR3 length is 16 residues. The CDR3 bases are TGTGCCAGCAGCTTCGGGTTAGCGGGGGCCCAAGAGACCCAGTACTTC. This encodes CASSFGLAGAQETQYF.

The chain uses TRBV7-6 and TRBJ2-7; D might be TRBD1 (6 bases). The V end was cut by 3 bases, the J end by 0 bases, with 12 bases between. The CDR3 length is 15 residues. CDR1 is SGHVS, CDR2 FNYEAQ, per germline. The CDR3 DNA sequence: TGTGCCAGCAGCTTCGGGGACACCCCCTCCTACGAGCAGTACTTC. It yields the protein CASSFGDTPSYEQYF. Complete variable domain (other parts from reference TRBV7-6 and TRBJ2-7): GAGVSQSPRYKVTKRGQDVALRCDPISGHVSLYWYRQALGQGPEFLTYFNYEAQQDKSGLPNDRFSAERPEGSISTLTIQRTEQRDSAMYRCASSFGDTPSYEQYFGPGTRLTVT.

The J gene is TRBJ2-7, the V gene TRBV28; 9 positions agree with TRBD1. The junction had 14 bases not matched to a gene; V was cut back by 4 bases and J by 4 bases. This CDR3 comprises 17 residues. Germline V gives CDR1 MDHEN, CDR2 SYDVKM. In DNA, the CDR3 is TGTGCCAGCAGTTCGGGTATTAGGGACAGGGTACCTTACGAGCAGTACTTC. This gives the protein CASSSGIRDRVPYEQYF.

This chain links TRBV7-3 with TRBJ2-3; 10 bases fit TRBD1. The CDR3 sequence is 14 residues long. Germline CDR1 SGHTA, CDR2 FQGTGA. The V gene end was trimmed by 5 bases and the J gene end by 1 base; junction bases not matched to a gene: 0. The CDR3 nucleotides are TGTGCCAGCAGCGGGACAGGGGGCACAGATACGCAGTATTTT. Translated: CASSGTGGTDTQYF.

This chain connects TRBV2 to TRBJ2-1; TRBD2 is a possible D gene (6 bases). Germline CDR1 reads SNHLY; CDR2 reads FYNNEI. With 8 bases removed from V and 0 bases from J, the gap between germline ends came to 11 bases. The CDR3 runs 14 residues. The DNA of the CDR3 is TGTGCCAGCGTGGGGGGACTCTCCTACAATGAGCAGTTCTTC. It specifies CASVGGLSYNEQFF. Complete variable domain (other parts from reference TRBV2 and TRBJ2-1): EPEVTQTPSHQVTQMGQEVILRCVPISNHLYFYWYRQILGQKVEFLVSFYNNEISEKSEIFDDQFSVERPDGSNFTLKIRSTKLEDSAMYFCASVGGLSYNEQFFGPGTRLTVL.